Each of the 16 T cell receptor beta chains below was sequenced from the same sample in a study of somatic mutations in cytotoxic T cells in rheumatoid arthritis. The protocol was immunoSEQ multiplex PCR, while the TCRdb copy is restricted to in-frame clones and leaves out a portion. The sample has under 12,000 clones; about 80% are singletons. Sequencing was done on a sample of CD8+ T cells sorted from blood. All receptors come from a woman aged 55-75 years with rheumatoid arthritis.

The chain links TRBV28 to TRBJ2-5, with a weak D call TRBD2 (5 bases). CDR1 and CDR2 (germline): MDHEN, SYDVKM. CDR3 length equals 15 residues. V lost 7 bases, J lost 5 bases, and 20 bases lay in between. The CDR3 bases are TGTGCCAGCAACAAGGAGGTAGAGGGCAAGGAGACCCAGTACTTC. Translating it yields CASNKEVEGKETQYF. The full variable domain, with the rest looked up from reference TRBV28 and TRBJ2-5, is DVKVTQSSRYLVKRTGEKVFLECVQDMDHENMFWYRQDPGLGLRLIYFSYDVKMKEKGDIPEGYSVSREKKERFSLILESASTNQTSMYLCASNKEVEGKETQYFGPGTRLLVL.

CDR3 in amino acids: CASSPRTGPNTGELFF. The CDR3 DNA follows: TGTGCCAGCTCACCACGGACAGGGCCCAACACCGGGGAGCTGTTTTTT. The chain is built from TRBV18 and TRBJ2-2; 8 bases fit TRBD1. J gave up 2 bases and V 1 base, and 3 bases lay outside the gene matches. Germline lookup yields CDR1 KGHSH and CDR2 LQKENI. The CDR3 contains 16 residues.

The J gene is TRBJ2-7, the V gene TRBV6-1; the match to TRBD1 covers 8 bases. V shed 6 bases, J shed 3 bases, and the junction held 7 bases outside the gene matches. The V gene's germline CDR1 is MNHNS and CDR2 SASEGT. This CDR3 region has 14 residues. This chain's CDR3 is CASRDRGFIYEQYF. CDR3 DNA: TGTGCCAGCAGAGACAGGGGATTCATCTACGAGCAGTACTTC.

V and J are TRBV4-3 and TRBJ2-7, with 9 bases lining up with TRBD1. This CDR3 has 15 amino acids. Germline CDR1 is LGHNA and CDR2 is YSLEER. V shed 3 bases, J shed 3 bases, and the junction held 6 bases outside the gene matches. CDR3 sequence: CASSQDRGILYEQYF. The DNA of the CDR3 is TGCGCCAGCAGCCAGGACAGGGGCATCCTCTACGAGCAGTACTTC.

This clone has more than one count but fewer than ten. As DNA, the CDR3 is TGTGCCAGCACTCCAGGGCAAGGAGCAGATACGCAGTATTTT. Residues: CASTPGQGADTQYF. V usage is TRBV6-4 and J usage is TRBJ2-3; possible D gene TRBD1, 5 bases. V gave up 7 bases and J gave up 4 bases, with 15 bases separating them. CDR1 MRHNA and CDR2 SNTAGT come from the germline V gene. The CDR3 contains 14 residues.

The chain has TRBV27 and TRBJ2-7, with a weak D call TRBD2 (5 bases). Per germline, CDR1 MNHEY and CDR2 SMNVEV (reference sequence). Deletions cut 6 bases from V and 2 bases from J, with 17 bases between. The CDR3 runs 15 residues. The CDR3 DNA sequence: TGTGCCAGCAGCCTCGGGGTGGAGAAGACCTACGAGCAGTACTTC. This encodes CASSLGVEKTYEQYF.

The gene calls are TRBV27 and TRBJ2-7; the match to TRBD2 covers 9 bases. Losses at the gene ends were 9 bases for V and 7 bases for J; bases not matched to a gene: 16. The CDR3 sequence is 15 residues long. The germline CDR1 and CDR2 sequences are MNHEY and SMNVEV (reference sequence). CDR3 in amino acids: CASGRLAGTSGEQYF. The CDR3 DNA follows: TGTGCCAGTGGGAGGCTAGCGGGAACCTCCGGGGAGCAGTACTTC.

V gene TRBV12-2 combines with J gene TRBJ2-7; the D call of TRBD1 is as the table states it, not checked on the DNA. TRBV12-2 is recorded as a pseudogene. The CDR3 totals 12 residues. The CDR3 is CASRFHSYEQYF. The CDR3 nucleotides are TGTGCAAGTCGCTTCCACTCCTACGAGCAGTACTTC.

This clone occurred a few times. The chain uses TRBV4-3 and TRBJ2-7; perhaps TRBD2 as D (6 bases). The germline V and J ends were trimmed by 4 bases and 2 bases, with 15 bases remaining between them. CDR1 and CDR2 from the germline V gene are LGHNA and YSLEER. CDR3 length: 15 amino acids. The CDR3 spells CASSPLGSGTYEQYF. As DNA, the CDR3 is TGCGCCAGCAGCCCCTTGGGTAGCGGTACCTACGAGCAGTACTTC.

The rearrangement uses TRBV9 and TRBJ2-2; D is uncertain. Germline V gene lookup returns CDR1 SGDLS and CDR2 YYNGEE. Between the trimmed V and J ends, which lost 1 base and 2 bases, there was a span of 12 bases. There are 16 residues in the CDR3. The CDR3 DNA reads TGTGCCAGCAGCGTATGGGCAGAACCCAACACCGGGGAGCTGTTTTTT. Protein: CASSVWAEPNTGELFF.

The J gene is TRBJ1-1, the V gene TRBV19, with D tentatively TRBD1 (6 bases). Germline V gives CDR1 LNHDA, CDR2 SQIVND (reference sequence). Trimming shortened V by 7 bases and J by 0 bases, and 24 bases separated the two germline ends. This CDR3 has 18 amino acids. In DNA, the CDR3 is TGTGCCAGTAAGGGGGTGATACGGCATATCAAGATGAACACTGAAGCTTTCTTT. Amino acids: CASKGVIRHIKMNTEAFF.

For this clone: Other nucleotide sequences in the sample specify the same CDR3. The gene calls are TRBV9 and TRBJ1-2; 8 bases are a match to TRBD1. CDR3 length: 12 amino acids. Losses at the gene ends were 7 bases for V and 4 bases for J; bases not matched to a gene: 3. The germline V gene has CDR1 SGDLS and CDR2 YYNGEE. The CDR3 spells CASSDRVYGYTF. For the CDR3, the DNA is TGTGCCAGCTCGGACAGGGTCTATGGCTACACCTTC. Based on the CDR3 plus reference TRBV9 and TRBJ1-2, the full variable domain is DSGVTQTPKHLITATGQRVTLRCSPRSGDLSVYWYQQSLDQGLQFLIQYYNGEERAKGNILERFSAQQFPDLHSELNLSSLELGDSALYFCASSDRVYGYTFGSGTRLTVV.

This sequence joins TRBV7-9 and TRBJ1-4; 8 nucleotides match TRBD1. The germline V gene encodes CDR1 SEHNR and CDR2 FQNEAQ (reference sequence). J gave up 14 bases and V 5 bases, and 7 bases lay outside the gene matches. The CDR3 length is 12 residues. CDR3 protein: CASSVGQGHLFF. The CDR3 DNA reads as TGTGCCAGCAGCGTCGGACAGGGCCATCTGTTTTTT.

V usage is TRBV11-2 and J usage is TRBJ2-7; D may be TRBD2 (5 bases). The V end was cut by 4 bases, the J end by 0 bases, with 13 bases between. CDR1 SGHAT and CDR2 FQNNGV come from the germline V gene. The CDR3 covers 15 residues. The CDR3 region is CASSSDFPSSYEQYF. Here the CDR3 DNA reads TGTGCCAGCAGCTCGGACTTCCCGAGCTCCTACGAGCAGTACTTC.

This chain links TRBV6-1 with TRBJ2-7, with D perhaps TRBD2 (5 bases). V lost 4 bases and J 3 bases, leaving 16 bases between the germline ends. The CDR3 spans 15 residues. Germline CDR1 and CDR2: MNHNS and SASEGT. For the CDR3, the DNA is TGTGCCAGCAGTGCCCCCCGGGAAATGATCTACGAGCAGTACTTC. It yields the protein CASSAPREMIYEQYF.

Written as DNA, the CDR3 is TGCGCCAGCAGCTTGACAGGGCCCGAGCAGTACTTC. It yields the protein CASSLTGPEQYF. V and J are TRBV5-1 and TRBJ2-7; D may be TRBD1 (6 bases). The CDR3 consists of 12 residues. V lost 1 base to trimming and J lost 6 bases, with 8 bases between them. Per the germline V gene, CDR1 is SGHRS and CDR2 is YFSETQ.